Each of the 31 T cell receptor beta chains below was sequenced from the same sample in a study of blood T cell repertoires in COVID-19. TCRdb keeps only in-frame clones here, not all; method: immunoSEQ multiplex PCR. The table records 70,000 to 100,000 clones, over 65% of them present only once. Sequences were obtained from peripheral blood. The receptors here all came from a human donor in a cohort sampled during active COVID-19.

This clone was seen once. This sequence joins TRBV10-3 and TRBJ2-7; D is possibly TRBD2 (5 bases). In germline, CDR1 is ENHRY, CDR2 SYGVKD. The ends were cut back, 0 bases at V and 0 bases at J, with 21 bases in the middle. This CDR3 contains 19 residues. The CDR3: CAISESKASNLLFSYEQYF. The CDR3 region has the DNA TGTGCCATCAGTGAGTCGAAGGCTAGCAACCTTCTTTTCTCCTACGAGCAGTACTTC.

This chain connects TRBV7-3 to TRBJ2-1, with TRBD2 identical over 13 bases. The ends lost 5 bases at V and 5 bases at J; junction bases unmatched: 12. CDR1 SGHTA and CDR2 FQGTGA come from the germline V gene. There are 18 residues in the CDR3. The CDR3, as DNA: TGTGCCAGCAGCCTACTAGCGGGAGGGTTCAATTCTCACAATGAGCAGTTCTTC. This encodes CASSLLAGGFNSHNEQFF.

The DNA of the CDR3 is TGCGCCAGCAGCTTTCAAAGTCGTTCGGAGCGGGGGGTTTTCACTAGCACAGATACGCAGTATTTT. Translating it yields CASSFQSRSERGVFTSTDTQYF. The chain employs TRBV5-1 and TRBJ2-3, with 9 nucleotides matching TRBD2. V shed 2 bases and J 0 bases; nucleotides not matched to a gene: 22. Germline CDR1 reads SGHRS; CDR2 reads YFSETQ. The length of the CDR3 is 22 residues.

This clone has only a few counts. V and J are TRBV5-8 and TRBJ2-1; the match to TRBD2 covers 10 bases. There are 15 residues in the CDR3. Germline lookup yields CDR1 SGHTS and CDR2 YDEGEE. V lost 4 bases to trimming and J lost 4 bases; unmatched junction nucleotides: 5. The CDR3 here is CASSGGTSVYNEQFF. The CDR3 DNA reads as TGTGCCAGCAGCGGGGGGACTAGCGTATACAATGAGCAGTTCTTC.

The genes are TRBV9 and TRBJ2-7; maybe TRBD2 (6 bases). Trimming left V 0 bases short and J 0 bases short, with 16 bases between. CDR3 size: 17 residues. In germline, CDR1 is SGDLS, CDR2 YYNGEE. CDR3 sequence: CASSVGGVAEPSYEQYF. The CDR3 DNA sequence: TGTGCCAGCAGCGTAGGAGGGGTAGCGGAGCCCTCCTACGAGCAGTACTTC.

The CDR3: CASSLEQMQETQYF. Here the CDR3 DNA reads TGCGCCAGCAGCTTGGAACAGATGCAAGAGACCCAGTACTTC. The chain uses TRBV5-1 and TRBJ2-5; D is undetermined. The CDR3 is made up of 14 amino acids. Between the trimmed V and J ends, which lost 0 bases and 2 bases, there was a span of 8 bases. Germline CDR1 SGHRS, CDR2 YFSETQ.

CDR3 region: CASSLEGGGANVLTF. The CDR3 DNA reads TGCGCCAGCAGCTTGGAAGGGGGCGGGGCCAACGTCCTGACTTTC. The chain combines TRBV5-1 with TRBJ2-6; TRBD1 aligns across 7 bases. J lost 4 bases, V lost 0 bases, and 1 base had no gene match. The V gene's germline CDR1 is SGHRS and CDR2 YFSETQ. This CDR3 comprises 15 residues.

The chain couples TRBV10-3 to TRBJ1-2, with 11 bases lining up with TRBD1. Germline values: CDR1 ENHRY, CDR2 SYGVKD. V gave up 0 bases and J gave up 4 bases; unmatched junction bases: 1. CDR3 length equals 15 residues. The CDR3 here is CAISESGQGAYGYTF. The DNA for the CDR3 is TGTGCCATCAGTGAGTCTGGACAGGGGGCCTATGGCTACACCTTC.

This chain links TRBV6-1 with TRBJ1-2; maybe TRBD1 (5 bases). CDR3 size: 17 residues. Germline CDR1 reads MNHNS; CDR2 reads SASEGT. V was cut by 3 bases and J by 0 bases, with 17 bases left in between. This CDR3 is CASSENLGGITNYGYTF. The CDR3, as DNA: TGTGCCAGCAGTGAGAACTTGGGGGGGATTACTAACTATGGCTACACCTTC.

This chain connects TRBV7-8 to TRBJ2-5, with TRBD1 matching over 7 bases. Germline CDR1 is SGHVS and CDR2 is FQNEAQ. J was trimmed by 2 bases and V by 4 bases; bases with no gene match: 4. The CDR3 runs 14 residues. The CDR3, as DNA: TGTGCCAGCAGCTCAAGGGGACAGCAAGAGACCCAGTACTTC. It codes for CASSSRGQQETQYF.

V and J are TRBV24-1 and TRBJ2-5; D is perhaps TRBD2 (5 bases). CDR1 is KGHDR, CDR2 SFDVKD, per germline. The CDR3 is made up of 16 amino acids. V dropped 1 base and J dropped 2 bases, with 13 bases sitting between them. The CDR3 nucleotides are TGTGCCACCAGTGATTTTAGCCGAGGGTCTCAAGAGACCCAGTACTTC. Amino acid sequence: CATSDFSRGSQETQYF.

Comments on this clone: The junction departs from the called germline gene at one end, perhaps through a read error. CDR3 coding DNA: TGTGCTAGTCGTTTGGAGGTCGGAGGGGGCTACACCTTC. Its translation: CASRLEVGGGYTF. The chain has TRBV12-5 and TRBJ1-2, with no clear D. Germline V gene data show CDR1 as LGHNT and CDR2 as FRNRAP. The CDR3 covers 13 residues.

The chain carries TRBV28 and TRBJ2-2; a weak D match, TRBD1 (6 bases). Germline V gives CDR1 MDHEN, CDR2 SYDVKM. The CDR3 runs to 15 residues. V lost 5 bases and J lost 6, with 16 bases in between. The CDR3 region is CASSPRDKLSGELFF. The CDR3 nucleotides are TGTGCCAGCAGTCCCCGGGACAAGTTATCCGGGGAGCTGTTTTTT.

This chain connects TRBV5-1 to TRBJ2-5; TRBD1 matches 7 bases. V shed 1 base, J shed 2 bases, and the junction held 5 bases outside the gene matches. CDR1 is SGHRS and CDR2 is YFSETQ in the germline V gene. The CDR3 is made up of 15 amino acids. CDR3: CASSLTGAIQETQYF. CDR3 bases: TGCGCCAGCAGCTTGACAGGGGCTATTCAAGAGACCCAGTACTTC.

The rearrangement joins TRBV5-4 to TRBJ2-4; TRBD1 is a possible D gene (7 bases). V was pared by 3 bases and J by 5 bases, with 21 bases between. Germline V gene lookup returns CDR1 SGHNT and CDR2 YYREEE (reference sequence). The CDR3 has 17 residues. The CDR3 spells CASSWGGGRTGENIQYF. CDR3 nucleotide sequence: TGTGCCAGCAGCTGGGGAGGCGGTAGAACAGGGGAAAACATTCAGTACTTC.

This clone has more than one count but fewer than ten. V is TRBV5-1 and J is TRBJ1-1; no firm D call. CDR1 and CDR2 (germline): SGHRS, YFSETQ. Deletions cut 2 bases from V and 8 bases from J, with 16 bases between. The CDR3 runs 14 residues. This CDR3 reads CASSLQYPGYEAFF. CDR3 in DNA: TGCGCCAGCAGCTTACAGTACCCGGGATACGAAGCTTTCTTT.

The rearrangement links TRBV7-9 to TRBJ2-7, with a weak D call TRBD2 (6 bases). CDR3 size: 16 residues. V lost 4 bases to trimming and J lost 0 bases, with 16 bases between them. Germline CDR1 and CDR2: SEHNR and FQNEAQ (reference sequence). This CDR3 reads CASSSRFAGSSYEQYF. The CDR3 nucleotides are TGTGCCAGCAGCTCCAGGTTTGCGGGGAGCTCCTACGAGCAGTACTTC.

The rearrangement uses TRBV6-1 and TRBJ2-5; 7 nucleotides match TRBD1. Germline assignment: CDR1 MNHNS and CDR2 SASEGT. V trimming: 2 bases; J trimming: 5 bases; junction bases outside the gene matches: 5. This CDR3 contains 14 residues. The CDR3 DNA follows: TGTGCCAGCAGTGAAAACAGGGGTCCCGAGACCCAGTACTTC. It is translated as CASSENRGPETQYF.

This clone was recorded once. The V gene is TRBV6-6, the J gene TRBJ1-5; no clear D. The CDR3 runs 12 residues. In germline, CDR1 is MNHNY, CDR2 SVGAGI (reference sequence). V was clipped by 2 bases and J by 5 bases, with 4 bases between them. The CDR3 DNA is TGTGCCAGCAGTTACCGGGATCAGCCCCAGCATTTT. This sequence encodes CASSYRDQPQHF.

DNA for the CDR3: TGCGCCAGCAGCCAAGTGGCCTCCGGGAATGAGCAGTTCTTC. It encodes CASSQVASGNEQFF. This chain joins TRBV4-1 and TRBJ2-1, with D unresolved. V was clipped by 1 base and J by 7 bases, with 11 bases between them. Germline V gene sequence: CDR1 MGHRA, CDR2 YSYEKL. This CDR3 spans 14 amino acids.

A remark on this clone: A junction boundary mismatches the germline segment, possibly from a read error. The rearrangement links TRBV18 to TRBJ1-4; 10 nucleotides match TRBD1. CDR1 and CDR2 from the germline V gene are KGHSH and LQKENI. This CDR3 is 15 amino acids long. In nucleotides, the CDR3 is TGTGCCAGCTCACCAAGGGAGAACCGGAAGGGGACAGGGGCCTTT. Protein sequence: CASSPRENRKGTGAF.

V usage is TRBV9 and J usage is TRBJ1-3, with D maybe TRBD1 (5 bases). This CDR3 is 14 amino acids long. Per germline, CDR1 SGDLS and CDR2 YYNGEE. V gave up 4 bases and J gave up 2 bases, with 10 bases separating them. Written as DNA, the CDR3 is TGTGCCAGCAGCAGGGGAAACACTGGAAACACCATATATTTT. This encodes CASSRGNTGNTIYF.

The rearrangement uses TRBV7-2 and TRBJ2-3; tentatively, D is TRBD2 (6 bases). With 5 bases removed from V and 1 base from J, the gap between germline ends came to 13 bases. The V gene's germline CDR1 is SGHTA and CDR2 FQGNSA. The CDR3 sequence is 15 residues long. As DNA, the CDR3 is TGTGCCAGCAGCCCCTCCGGGACTCGCACAGATACGCAGTATTTT. Protein sequence: CASSPSGTRTDTQYF.

This sequence joins TRBV5-1 and TRBJ2-3; 9 nucleotides align to TRBD2. The trim removed 1 base at V and 3 bases at J, leaving 6 bases unmatched. Germline CDR1 reads SGHRS; CDR2 reads YFSETQ. CDR3 length: 16 residues. As DNA, the CDR3 is TGCGCCAGCAGCTTGACAGCGGGGGGCCCGACAGATACGCAGTATTTT. Amino acids: CASSLTAGGPTDTQYF.

This chain connects TRBV5-6 to TRBJ2-3; 11 bases map to TRBD1. Germline CDR1 reads SGHDT; CDR2 reads YYEEEE. This CDR3 is 15 amino acids long. J was trimmed by 3 bases and V by 4 bases; bases with no gene match: 4. The CDR3 bases are TGTGCCAGCAGCCCGGACAGGGGGCTTACAGATACGCAGTATTTT. Amino acids: CASSPDRGLTDTQYF.

This clone came up a few times. This chain links TRBV27 with TRBJ1-1; possible D gene TRBD1, 5 bases. Germline V lookup: CDR1 MNHEY, CDR2 SMNVEV (reference sequence). V was pared by 3 bases and J by 4 bases, with 15 bases between. This CDR3 spans 15 amino acids. CDR3 DNA: TGTGCCAGCAGTTTTTCAGGGTGGCCTGGCACTGAAGCTTTCTTT. It codes for CASSFSGWPGTEAFF.

The V and J genes are TRBV6-1 and TRBJ1-6, with 7 bases fitting TRBD1. The germline gives CDR1 MNHNS, CDR2 SASEGT. The ends lost 0 bases at V and 12 bases at J; junction bases unmatched: 8. The CDR3 sequence is 15 residues long. The CDR3 is CASSEAGTARRPLHF. The CDR3 DNA follows: TGTGCCAGCAGTGAAGCTGGGACAGCGCGAAGACCCCTCCACTTT.

V gene TRBV18 combines with J gene TRBJ2-7; TRBD1 matches at 9 bases. V was pared by 0 bases and J by 4 bases, with 1 base of the junction left unmatched. Germline V gene lookup returns CDR1 KGHSH and CDR2 LQKENI. This CDR3 has 14 residues. For the CDR3, the DNA is TGTGCCAGCTCACCACCGGGACAGGGATACGAGCAGTACTTC. As protein: CASSPPGQGYEQYF.

V and J are TRBV30 and TRBJ1-1, with 7 nucleotides matching TRBD1. Trimming cost V 0 bases and J 5 bases; bases outside gene matches: 6. The CDR3 sequence is 14 residues long. Germline V lookup: CDR1 GTSNPN, CDR2 SVGIG (reference sequence). The DNA for the CDR3 is TGTGCCTGGAGTGTACTAGGGGGCAGGACTGAAGCTTTCTTT. As protein: CAWSVLGGRTEAFF.

This chain joins TRBV5-4 and TRBJ2-4; TRBD2 matches 12 bases. CDR3 length: 16 amino acids. CDR1 is SGHNT, CDR2 YYREEE, per germline (reference sequence). The junction had 4 bases not matched to a gene; V was cut back by 4 bases and J by 2 bases. The CDR3 here is CASSGGLAGTKNIQYF. Here the CDR3 DNA reads TGTGCCAGCAGCGGCGGACTAGCGGGGACCAAAAACATTCAGTACTTC.

The chain uses TRBV5-6 and TRBJ1-1; D is possibly TRBD1 (5 bases). Germline V gives CDR1 SGHDT, CDR2 YYEEEE. Deletions cut 3 bases from V and 1 base from J, with 10 bases between. The CDR3 extends over 14 amino acids. CDR3: CASSWRGTNTEAFF. CDR3 nucleotide sequence: TGTGCCAGCAGCTGGAGGGGCACGAACACTGAAGCTTTCTTT.